Described below is a single TCR beta chain sequence and its context. The target antigen is unknown. Trimming removed 2 bases at V and 6 bases at J, with 14 bases between. CDR3 length: 15 residues. Per the germline V gene, CDR1 is SGHKS and CDR2 is YYEKEE (reference sequence). During its preparation, the TCRbeta library received unique molecular identifiers. TCRdb independently ran MiXCR on the PCR reads; one entry per CDR3 protein. The sample yields 200,000 to 250,000 distinct CDR3 sequences, about 8.2% seen once. The data were taken from a study of T-cell reconstitution after alpha-beta-depleted transplantation in children. Study-wide results and limits: The authors attributed T-cell counts and diversity one year after transplant mostly to newly produced T cells. At around two months after transplant, the alpha-beta T cells were reportedly derived from several hundred expanded clones that came from non-depleted graft cells.

The chain is built from TRBV5-5 and TRBJ2-2; D possibly corresponds to TRBD1 (6 bases). Sequences were derived from PBMCs, mostly from graft donor cells, sampled 360 days after TCRalphabeta/CD19-depleted stem cell transplant. The sequence came from a male patient between 2 and 10 years old who had a stem cell transplant for acute myeloid leukemia, so the T cells may come from the graft donor. The CDR3 loop reads CASSFGHRVAGELFF. The CDR3, as DNA: TGTGCCAGCAGCTTTGGTCACAGGGTGGCCGGGGAGCTGTTTTTT.